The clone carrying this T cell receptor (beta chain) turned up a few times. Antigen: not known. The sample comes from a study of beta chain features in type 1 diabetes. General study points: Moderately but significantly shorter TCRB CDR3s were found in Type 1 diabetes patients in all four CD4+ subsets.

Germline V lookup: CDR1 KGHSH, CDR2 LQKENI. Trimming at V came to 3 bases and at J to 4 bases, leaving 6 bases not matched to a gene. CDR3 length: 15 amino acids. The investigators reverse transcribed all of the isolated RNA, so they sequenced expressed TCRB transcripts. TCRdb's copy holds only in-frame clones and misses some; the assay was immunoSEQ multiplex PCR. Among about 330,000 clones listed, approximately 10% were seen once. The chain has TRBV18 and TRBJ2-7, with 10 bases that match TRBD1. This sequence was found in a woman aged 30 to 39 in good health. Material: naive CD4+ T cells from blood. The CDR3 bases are TGTGCCAGCTCACCCGGGACAGGGGTAAGGTACGAGCAGTACTTC. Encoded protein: CASSPGTGVRYEQYF.